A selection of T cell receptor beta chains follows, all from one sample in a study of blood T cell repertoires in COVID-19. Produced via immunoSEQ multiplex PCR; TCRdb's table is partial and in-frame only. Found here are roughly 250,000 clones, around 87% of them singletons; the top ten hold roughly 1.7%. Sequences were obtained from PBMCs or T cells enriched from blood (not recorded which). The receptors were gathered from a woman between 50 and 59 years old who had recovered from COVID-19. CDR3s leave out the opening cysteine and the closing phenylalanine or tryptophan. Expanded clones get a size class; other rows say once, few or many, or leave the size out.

ASSPDRFPGPGANVLT	TRBV7-9	TRBJ2-6	.
ASSRLAVESEQY	TRBV3-1/TRBV3-2	TRBJ2-7	.
ASSSTGGTNYGYT	TRBV6-5	TRBJ1-2	.
ASSFEWGDYGYT	TRBV5-1	TRBJ1-2	.
ASSFWSWIFIGDYNEQF	TRBV11-2	TRBJ2-1	.
ASSQVRGYEQY	TRBV4-1	TRBJ2-7	.
ASRGFSGRSSYEQY	TRBV28	TRBJ2-7	.
ASSTRGDSNQPQH	TRBV7-2	TRBJ1-5	.
SVEQGAGEQY	TRBV29-1	TRBJ2-7	.
ASRGGVNQPQH	TRBV2	TRBJ1-5	.
ASSLSPTGNTEAF	TRBV7-9	TRBJ1-1	.
ASTRDSEAF	TRBV6-5	TRBJ1-1	.
ASSARGLAVLNTGELF	TRBV18	TRBJ2-2	.
ASRNHRVGNEKLF	TRBV6-5	TRBJ1-4	.
ASSLALRLGQNYNEQF	TRBV5-5	TRBJ2-1	.
ASNRDINQPQH	TRBV2	TRBJ1-5	.
ASSFHEGQGSQPQH	TRBV19	TRBJ1-5	.
ASSRTGGTGTEAF	TRBV5-1	TRBJ1-1	.
ASSFRQEANVLT	TRBV7-2	TRBJ2-6	once
ASSIDSGTSGRRDEQF	TRBV19	TRBJ2-1	.
ASSEGSSGLVDTQY	TRBV2	TRBJ2-3	.
ASSLDSGSVYGYT	TRBV5-1	TRBJ1-2	.
ASSLQVAGGTDTQY	TRBV5-6	TRBJ2-3	once
ASSPMRERATDTQY	TRBV18	TRBJ2-3	.
SASGEETQY	TRBV20-1	TRBJ2-5	once
ARPPGGREGHHEQF	TRBV19	TRBJ2-1	.
ASSPRQGWGLPNTEAF	TRBV4-1	TRBJ1-1	.
ASSLRGAPNYGYT	TRBV28	TRBJ1-2	.
ASSALGQSADTQY	TRBV4-3	TRBJ2-3	.
ASSILLAVRQDGYT	TRBV19	TRBJ1-2	.
ASSMRGGGWKSQPQH	TRBV7-2	TRBJ1-5	.
ASSPQGVERYSPLH	TRBV28	TRBJ1-6	.
ASSLRQGLLEQF	TRBV5-5	TRBJ2-1	.
ASSQEMAGVSVNEQY	TRBV4-3	TRBJ2-7	many
ASTRGGQGSIEAF	TRBV16	TRBJ1-1	.
ASSEGLAGVDTQY	TRBV7-2	TRBJ2-3	.
ASSPTTGDNEKLF	TRBV6-5	TRBJ1-4	.
ASSTQGTSGVRKY	TRBV28	TRBJ2-7	.
ASSPRSPGEQY	TRBV7-9	TRBJ2-7	few
SPSVVPREKLF	TRBV29-1	TRBJ1-4	.
ASSEGRGVGELF	TRBV2	TRBJ2-2	.
ASSPAGNTGELF	TRBV18	TRBJ2-2	once
ASSLVASSYNEQF	TRBV5-1	TRBJ2-1	.
ASIRLPGTGFEQY	TRBV2	TRBJ2-7	many
ASSSGTVTYYGYT	TRBV9	TRBJ1-2	.
ASKIPGTNQPQH	TRBV28	TRBJ1-5	.
ASKSGGSDTQY	TRBV7-2	TRBJ2-3	.
ASSVGTVTDTQY	TRBV6-4	TRBJ2-3	.